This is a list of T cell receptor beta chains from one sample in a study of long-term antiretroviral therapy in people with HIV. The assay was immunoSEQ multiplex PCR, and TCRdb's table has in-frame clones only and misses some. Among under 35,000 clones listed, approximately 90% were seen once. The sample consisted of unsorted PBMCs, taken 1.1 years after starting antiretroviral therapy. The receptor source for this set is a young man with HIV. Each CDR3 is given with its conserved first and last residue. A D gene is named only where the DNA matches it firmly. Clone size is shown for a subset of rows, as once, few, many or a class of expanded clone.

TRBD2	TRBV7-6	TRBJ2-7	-	TGTGCCAGCAGCTTATTGACTAGCGGGAGCGCCGCCTACGAGCAGTACTTC	CASSLLTSGSAAYEQYF
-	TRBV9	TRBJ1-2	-	TGTGCCAGCAGCCCCGGGGACTCGAACTATGGCTACACCTTC	CASSPGDSNYGYTF
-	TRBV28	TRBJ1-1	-	TGTGCCAGCAGGGTCGGGGGAAACACTGAAGCTTTCTTT	CASRVGGNTEAFF
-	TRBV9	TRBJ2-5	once	TGTGCCAGCAGCCATGCGGAGACAGAAGTCCAAGAGACCCAGTACTTC	CASSHAETEVQETQYF
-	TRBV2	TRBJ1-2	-	TGTGCCAGCAGCGGCACCAGGGAGACTGGCTACACCTTC	CASSGTRETGYTF
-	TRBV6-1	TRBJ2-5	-	TGTGCCAGCAGTGAAAGCAGGAGCCAAGAGACCCAGTACTTC	CASSESRSQETQYF
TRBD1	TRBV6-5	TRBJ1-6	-	TGTGCCAGCAACCAAGGGACAGAGTATAATTCACCCCTCCACTTT	CASNQGTEYNSPLHF
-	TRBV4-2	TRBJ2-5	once	TGTGCCAGCAGCCAAGCCCCGGCCCCGGAGACCCAGTACTTC	CASSQAPAPETQYF
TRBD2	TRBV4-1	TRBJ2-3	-	TGCGCCAGCAGCCAACCTTCTCTAGCGGGGAGCACAGATACGCAGTATTTT	CASSQPSLAGSTDTQYF
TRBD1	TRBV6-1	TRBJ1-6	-	TGTGCCAGCAGCGCTTGGGACAGTTCGAATTCACCCCTCCACTTT	CASSAWDSSNSPLHF
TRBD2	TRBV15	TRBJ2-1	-	TGTGCCACCAGCAGATACCCCGGGACTAGCGGTGATTGGAGCTCCTACAATGAGCAGTTCTTC	CATSRYPGTSGDWSSYNEQFF
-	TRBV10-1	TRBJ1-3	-	TGCGCCATCACTAGGGTATACTCTGGAAACACCATATATTTT	CAITRVYSGNTIYF
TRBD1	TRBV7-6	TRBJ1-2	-	TGTGCCAGCAGCTCCGGGACAGGGTTTTTTGGCTACACCTTC	CASSSGTGFFGYTF
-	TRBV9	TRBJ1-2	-	TGTGCCAGCAGCGTAGAACAGAACTATGGCTACACCTTC	CASSVEQNYGYTF
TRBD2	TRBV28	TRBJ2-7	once	TGTGCCAGCAGTGCGGGAGTCCTGCACTACGAGCAGTACTTC	CASSAGVLHYEQYF
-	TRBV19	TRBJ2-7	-	TGTGCCAGTAGCGATCCGTCTTCGAGGGGCTCCTCCTACGAGCAGTACTTC	CASSDPSSRGSSYEQYF